This passage covers 6 T cell receptor beta chains from one sample sequenced in a study of blood T cell repertoires in COVID-19. Repertoires were generated with immunoSEQ multiplex PCR, while TCRdb's copy carries only in-frame clones and drops some. The sample shows about 330,000 clones, 92% of them seen only once. Sequencing input: PBMCs or T cells enriched from blood (not recorded which). The receptors derive from a woman under 40 who had recovered from COVID-19.

The chain carries TRBV11-3 and TRBJ1-3, with D unresolved. There are 18 residues in the CDR3. V shed 2 bases and J shed 1 base, with 18 bases lying between them. The germline V gene has CDR1 SGHNT and CDR2 YENEEA. CDR3 nucleotides: TGTGCCAGCAGCTTATCCTCGAATAGATTGGTATCTGGAAACACCATATATTTT. Translating it yields CASSLSSNRLVSGNTIYF.

The chain carries TRBV14 and TRBJ2-1, with a weak D call TRBD2 (6 bases). The CDR3 runs 13 residues. V lost 4 bases to trimming and J lost 15 bases, with 19 bases between them. In germline, CDR1 is SGHDN, CDR2 FVKESK. The CDR3 nucleotides are TGTGCCAGCAGCCTTCTCGCGGGCGGGATGATGTTCTTC. This codes for CASSLLAGGMMFF.

The chain uses TRBV3-1 (or the pseudogene TRBV3-2) and TRBJ2-7, with TRBD2 matching over 9 bases. This CDR3 is built from 15 residues. Germline V gene lookup returns CDR1 LGHDT and CDR2 YNNKEL (reference sequence). V was clipped by 3 bases and J by 2 bases; unmatched bases: 5. The CDR3 sequence is CASSHPGLATYEQYF. DNA for the CDR3: TGTGCCAGCAGCCACCCGGGACTAGCTACCTACGAGCAGTACTTC.

J is TRBJ2-3 and V is TRBV5-1; TRBD2 aligns across 9 bases. Looked up from germline, CDR1 is SGHRS and CDR2 is YFSETQ. V was clipped by 0 bases and J by 5 bases; unmatched bases: 7. The CDR3 is made up of 16 amino acids. The DNA of the CDR3 is TGCGCCAGCAGCTTGGCCTGGAGCGGGAGGAGAGATACGCAGTATTTT. It specifies CASSLAWSGRRDTQYF.

The chain employs TRBV9 and TRBJ1-1; D gene ambiguous. This CDR3 is built from 14 residues. Looked up from germline, CDR1 is SGDLS and CDR2 is YYNGEE. V gave up 3 bases and J gave up 0 bases, with 9 bases separating them. The DNA for the CDR3 is TGTGCCAGCAGCGCGTCAGTAATGAACACTGAAGCTTTCTTT. The encoded protein is CASSASVMNTEAFF.

This chain uses TRBV2 with TRBJ1-4, with no clear D. There are 15 residues in the CDR3. CDR1 SNHLY and CDR2 FYNNEI come from the germline V gene. V gave up 7 bases and J gave up 5 bases, with 17 bases separating them. The CDR3: CASKKARGENEKLFF. In nucleotides, the CDR3 is TGTGCCAGCAAGAAGGCCCGGGGTGAGAATGAAAAACTGTTTTTT. Drawing the rest from reference TRBV2 and TRBJ1-4, the complete variable domain is EPEVTQTPSHQVTQMGQEVILRCVPISNHLYFYWYRQILGQKVEFLVSFYNNEISEKSEIFDDQFSVERPDGSNFTLKIRSTKLEDSAMYFCASKKARGENEKLFFGSGTQLSVL.